This record covers a single T cell receptor (beta chain). Isolation of CD4+ naive, central memory, regulatory and stem cell-like memory cells was achieved by sorting via CD45RO/CCR7/CD25/CD127/CD95/CD27. All of the isolated RNA was reverse transcribed, so expressed TCRB transcripts were sequenced. Data came from immunoSEQ multiplex PCR; TCRdb stores just in-frame clones and leaves some out. The data hold more than 300,000 clones, with 10% to 15% observed a single time. The data originate from a study of beta chain features in type 1 diabetes. Study at large: Sorted cells from all samples, numbering 107,917,701, were examined.

V lost 1 base, J lost 4 bases, and 4 bases stayed unmatched. The V gene's germline CDR1 is MNHNY and CDR2 SVGAGI (reference sequence). The CDR3 consists of 15 residues. This TCR came from a man aged 18-30 years in good health. The chain joins TRBV6-6 to TRBJ1-3; TRBD1 matches at 7 bases. The source material was naive CD4+ T cells from blood. CDR3 amino acids: CASSYLPGQGNTIYF. DNA for the CDR3: TGTGCCAGCAGTTACTTGCCGGGACAGGGAAACACCATATATTTT.